This TCR beta chain was identified during a study of vaccination and CD4 T cells after COVID-19. Study at large: Participants, all vaccine recipients, received two doses of either BNT162b2 or mRNA-1273. Blood was drawn a median about 75 days post second dose, range 14 to 241. In culture, cells were exposed to overlapping spike peptides from SARS-CoV-2, HCoV-NL63, HCoV-OC43 and HCoV-229E.

This sample's treatment: approximately 11-day PBMC culture with coronavirus spike peptide pools or control peptides (ViraFEST assay). ViraFEST used peptide pools to expand antigen-specific T cells, then sequenced TCRs. CDR3 length: 12 amino acids. The germline V and J ends were trimmed by 0 bases and 7 bases, with 6 bases remaining between them. Looked up from germline, CDR1 is GTSNPN and CDR2 is SVGIG (reference sequence). An Oncomine TCR Beta short-read assay was used to sequence the DNA from cultured CD4+ T cells. TCRdb used MiXCR to reprocess the PCR reads, holding one entry per CDR3 protein. This table has 20,000 to 25,000 distinct CDR3 sequences, 45% to 65% appearing once. About this clonotype: Its antigen is currently unknown.

This receptor was taken from a human donor who had recovered from COVID-19. The sample was CD4+ T cells from blood, cultured in vitro. The chain uses TRBV30 and TRBJ1-4; D is uncertain. The CDR3 is CAWSVQFEKLFF. In DNA, the CDR3 is TGTGCCTGGAGTGTACAGTTTGAAAAACTGTTTTTT.